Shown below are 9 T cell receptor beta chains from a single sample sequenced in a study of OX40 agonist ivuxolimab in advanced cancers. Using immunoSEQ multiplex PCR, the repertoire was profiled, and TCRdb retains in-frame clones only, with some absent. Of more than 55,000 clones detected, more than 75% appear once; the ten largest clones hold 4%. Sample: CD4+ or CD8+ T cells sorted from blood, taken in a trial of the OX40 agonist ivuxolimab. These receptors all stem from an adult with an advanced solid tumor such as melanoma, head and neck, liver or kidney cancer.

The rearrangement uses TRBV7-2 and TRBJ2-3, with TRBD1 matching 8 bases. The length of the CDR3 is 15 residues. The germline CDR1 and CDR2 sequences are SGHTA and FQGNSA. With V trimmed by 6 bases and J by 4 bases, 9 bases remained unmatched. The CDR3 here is CASSSGTGLADTQYF. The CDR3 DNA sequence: TGTGCCAGCAGTTCCGGGACAGGTCTGGCAGATACGCAGTATTTT.

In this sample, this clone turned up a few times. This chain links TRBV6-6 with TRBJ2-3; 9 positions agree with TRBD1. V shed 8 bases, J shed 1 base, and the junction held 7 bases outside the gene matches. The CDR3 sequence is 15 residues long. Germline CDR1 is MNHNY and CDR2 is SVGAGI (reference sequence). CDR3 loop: CASQKTGGRTDTQYF. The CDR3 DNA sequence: TGTGCCAGCCAGAAAACAGGGGGCCGCACAGATACGCAGTATTTT.

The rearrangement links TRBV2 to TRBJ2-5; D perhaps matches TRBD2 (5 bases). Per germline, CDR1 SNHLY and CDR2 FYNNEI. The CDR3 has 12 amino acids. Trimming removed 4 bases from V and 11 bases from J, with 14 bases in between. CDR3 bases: TGTGCCAGCAGTGTAGATATGGGAGAGCAGTACTTC. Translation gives CASSVDMGEQYF.

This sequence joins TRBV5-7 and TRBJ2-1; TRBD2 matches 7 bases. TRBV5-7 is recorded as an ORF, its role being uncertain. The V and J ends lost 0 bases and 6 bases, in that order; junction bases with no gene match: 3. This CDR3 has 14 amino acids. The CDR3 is CASSLGGRANEQFF. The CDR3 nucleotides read TGTGCCAGCAGCTTGGGGGGGAGGGCCAATGAGCAGTTCTTC.

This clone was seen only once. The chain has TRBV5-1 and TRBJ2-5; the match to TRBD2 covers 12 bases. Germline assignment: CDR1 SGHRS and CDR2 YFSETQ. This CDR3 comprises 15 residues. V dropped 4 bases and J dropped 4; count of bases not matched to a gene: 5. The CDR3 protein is CASSLAGGPSETQYF. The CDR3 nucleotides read TGCGCCAGCAGCCTAGCGGGGGGGCCGTCAGAGACCCAGTACTTC. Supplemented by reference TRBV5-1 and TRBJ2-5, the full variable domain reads KAGVTQTPRYLIKTRGQQVTLSCSPISGHRSVSWYQQTPGQGLQFLFEYFSETQRNKGNFPGRFSGRQFSNSRSEMNVSTLELGDSALYLCASSLAGGPSETQYFGPGTRLLVL.

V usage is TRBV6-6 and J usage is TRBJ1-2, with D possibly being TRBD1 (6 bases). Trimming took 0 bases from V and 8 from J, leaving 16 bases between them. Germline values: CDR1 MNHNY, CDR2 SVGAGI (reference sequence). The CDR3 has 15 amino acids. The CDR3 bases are TGTGCCAGCAGTTACTCTAGTCGTAGGGGGGGAGGCTACACCTTC. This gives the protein CASSYSSRRGGGYTF.

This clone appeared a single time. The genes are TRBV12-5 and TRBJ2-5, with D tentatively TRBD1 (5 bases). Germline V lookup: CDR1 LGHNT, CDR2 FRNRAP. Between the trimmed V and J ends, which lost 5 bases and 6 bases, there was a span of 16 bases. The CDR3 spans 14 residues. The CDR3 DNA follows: TGTGCTAGTGGTCCCGACAGTAGGGCCCAGACCCAGTACTTC. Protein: CASGPDSRAQTQYF. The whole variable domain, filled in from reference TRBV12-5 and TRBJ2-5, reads DARVTQTPRHKVTEMGQEVTMRCQPILGHNTVFWYRQTMMQGLELLAYFRNRAPLDDSGMPKDRFSAEMPDATLATLKIQPSEPRDSAVYFCASGPDSRAQTQYFGPGTRLLVL.

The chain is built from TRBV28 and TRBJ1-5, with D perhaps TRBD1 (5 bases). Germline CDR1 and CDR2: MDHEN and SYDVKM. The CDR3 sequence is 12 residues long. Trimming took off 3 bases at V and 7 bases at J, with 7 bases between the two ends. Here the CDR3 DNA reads TGTGCCAGCAGTTTTGGGGGACAGCCCCAGCATTTT. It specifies CASSFGGQPQHF.

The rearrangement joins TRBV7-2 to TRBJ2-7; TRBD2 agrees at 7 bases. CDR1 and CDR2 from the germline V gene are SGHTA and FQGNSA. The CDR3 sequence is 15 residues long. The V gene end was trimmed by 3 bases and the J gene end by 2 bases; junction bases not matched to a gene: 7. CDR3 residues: CASSLAWGGTYEQYF. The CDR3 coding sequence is TGTGCCAGCAGCTTGGCGTGGGGGGGAACCTACGAGCAGTACTTC.